The 5 T cell receptor beta chains reported below all come from one sample, sequenced in a study of cytomegalovirus exposure and HLA in healthy donors. The PCR employed 60 Vbeta primers together with 13 Jbeta primers. Assay: immunoSEQ multiplex PCR; the TCRdb copy retains only in-frame clones and omits some. Counted here are 220,000 or so clones, under 80% occurring once; the ten biggest clones make up under 2%. Sequencing was carried out using PBMCs. These receptors originate from a woman under 40 in good health and CMV-seronegative.

This chain connects TRBV7-3 to TRBJ2-1; 12 bases match TRBD2. There are 15 residues in the CDR3. Germline CDR1 SGHTA, CDR2 FQGTGA. The V segment lost 5 bases and the J segment 6 bases; nucleotides outside the gene matches: 5. CDR3 region: CASSQTSGGFNEQFF. As DNA, the CDR3 is TGTGCCAGCAGCCAGACTAGCGGGGGCTTCAATGAGCAGTTCTTC.

The gene calls are TRBV18 and TRBJ1-1, with D unclear. The CDR3 loop spans 15 amino acids. Trimming pared 4 bases from V and 1 base from J, leaving 13 bases between. Germline CDR1 KGHSH, CDR2 LQKENI. The CDR3 reads CASSRDGSQNTEAFF. The DNA of the CDR3 is TGTGCCAGCTCACGAGACGGGTCGCAGAACACTGAAGCTTTCTTT.

This sequence joins TRBV11-1 and TRBJ1-1; weak D call: TRBD1 (6 bases). The germline V gene has CDR1 SGHAT and CDR2 FQDESV (reference sequence). This CDR3 has 15 amino acids. V gave up 4 bases and J gave up 1 base, with 13 bases separating them. CDR3 region: CASSSGVEGNTEAFF. The CDR3 nucleotides read TGTGCCAGCAGCTCAGGGGTTGAAGGGAACACTGAAGCTTTCTTT.

This chain connects TRBV5-4 to TRBJ1-1; 9 bases agree with TRBD1. This CDR3 comprises 14 residues. Germline V gene data show CDR1 as SGHNT and CDR2 as YYREEE (reference sequence). V lost 4 bases to trimming and J lost 3 bases; unmatched junction nucleotides: 4. In nucleotides, the CDR3 is TGTGCCAGCAGCCTACGACAGGGGGACACTGAAGCTTTCTTT. Translating gives CASSLRQGDTEAFF.

V usage is TRBV6-5 and J usage is TRBJ2-7; TRBD1 agrees at 10 bases. Germline CDR1 MNHEY, CDR2 SVGAGI. Losses at the gene ends were 6 bases for V and 3 bases for J; bases not matched to a gene: 8. The CDR3 runs 15 residues. The CDR3, as DNA: TGTGCCAGCAGCCTCTCCGGGACAGGGGTCTACGAGCAGTACTTC. This translates into CASSLSGTGVYEQYF.